This TCR beta chain was sequenced in a study of T cells in Graves' hyperthyroidism and ophthalmopathy. The CDR3 extends over 14 amino acids. The V gene lost 2 bases and the J gene lost 1 base, with 10 bases spanning the gap. Germline V CDR1 and CDR2: SGHKS, YYEKEE (reference sequence). This clonotype was seen at least ten times. The CDR3 regions of TCR beta were amplified from RNA transcripts. TCR CDR3 underwent first-round RT-PCR with the HTBI primer set. MiXCR, run by TCRdb on the multiplex PCR reads, gives a single entry per CDR3 protein. The sample records fewer than 650,000 distinct CDR3 sequences, about 46% being singletons.

The sequence was obtained from an adult woman with Graves' disease, either hyperthyroidism or ophthalmopathy (not recorded which). The sequenced sample was peripheral blood or thyroid tissue (not recorded which). This chain uses TRBV5-5 with TRBJ2-7; a weak D match, TRBD2 (6 bases). DNA for the CDR3: TGTGCCAGCAGCTTTCGGGAGCTATCCTACGAGCAGTACTTC. Amino acid sequence: CASSFRELSYEQYF.